This T cell receptor (beta chain) was recorded in a study of CXCR3-negative and CXCR3-positive naive CD8 T cells. Libraries were UMI-labeled 5' RACE TRB cDNA. Following a re-call of the 5' RACE reads, TCRdb has one entry per CDR3 protein and lacks DNA. The repertoire shows roughly 89,000 distinct CDR3 sequences; the top ten hold 1.1%. This CDR3 comprises 14 residues. The receptor comes from a human donor in good health. Some clones in this sample may be carry-over from other donors' samples. Sequenced sample: naive CXCR3- CD8+ T cells from blood. Indicated subset: CD45RO-CCR7+CD27+CD95- naive CD8+ T cells lacking CXCR3 (TNR3-). The J gene is TRBJ2-1, the V gene TRBV12-3 or TRBV12-4. CDR3 sequence: CASSSGGLYNEQFF.